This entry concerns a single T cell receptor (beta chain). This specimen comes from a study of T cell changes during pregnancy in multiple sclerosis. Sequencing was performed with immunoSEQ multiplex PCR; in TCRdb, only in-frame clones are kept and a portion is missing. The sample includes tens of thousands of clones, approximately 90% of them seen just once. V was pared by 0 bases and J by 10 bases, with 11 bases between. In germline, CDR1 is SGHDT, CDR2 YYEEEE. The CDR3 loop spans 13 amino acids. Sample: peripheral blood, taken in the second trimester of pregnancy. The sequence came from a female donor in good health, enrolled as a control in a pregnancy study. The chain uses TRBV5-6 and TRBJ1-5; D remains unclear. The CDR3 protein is CASSLAGSIPQHF. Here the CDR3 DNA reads TGTGCCAGCAGCTTGGCCGGGTCTATCCCCCAGCATTTT.